This T cell receptor beta chain derives from a study of cytomegalovirus exposure and HLA in healthy donors. Unrecorded immune exposures were likely, despite nominal health at sampling. A note on this clone: The antigen is not known.

60 Vbeta and 13 Jbeta primers were used in PCR. The repertoire was sequenced with immunoSEQ multiplex PCR; TCRdb's copy has only in-frame clones and lacks some. In the table there are about 100,000 clones, approximately 70% of which are singletons. V lost 6 bases to trimming and J lost 2 bases, with 10 bases between them. Germline assignment: CDR1 MNHNS and CDR2 SASEGT. The CDR3 has 14 residues. Study-level results: Sequences of the TCR beta chain were said to predict the HLA-A and HLA-B alleles of most subjects accurately. With DRB1 most and HLA-C fewest, TCR association rates differed between HLA loci in a later analysis.

The sequencing sample was made of PBMCs. The receptor was isolated from a woman aged 18-29 years in good health and CMV-seropositive. The chain joins TRBV6-1 to TRBJ2-2; D is undetermined. The CDR3 here is CASRGLSNTGELFF. The DNA for the CDR3 is TGTGCCAGCAGGGGCTTATCCAACACCGGGGAGCTGTTTTTT.